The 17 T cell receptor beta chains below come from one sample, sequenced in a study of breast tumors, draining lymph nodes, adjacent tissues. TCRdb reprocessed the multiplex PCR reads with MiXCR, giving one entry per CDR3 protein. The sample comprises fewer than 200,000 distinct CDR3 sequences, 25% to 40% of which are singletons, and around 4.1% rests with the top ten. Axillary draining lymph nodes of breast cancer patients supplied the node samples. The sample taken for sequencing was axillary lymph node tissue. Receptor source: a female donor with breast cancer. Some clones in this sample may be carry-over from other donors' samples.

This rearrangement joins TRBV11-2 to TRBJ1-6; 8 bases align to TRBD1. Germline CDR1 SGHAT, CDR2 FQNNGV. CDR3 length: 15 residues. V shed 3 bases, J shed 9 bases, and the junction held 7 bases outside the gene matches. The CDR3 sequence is CASSFGGQDGSPLHF. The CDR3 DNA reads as TGTGCCAGCAGCTTTGGGGGACAGGACGGTTCACCCCTCCACTTT.

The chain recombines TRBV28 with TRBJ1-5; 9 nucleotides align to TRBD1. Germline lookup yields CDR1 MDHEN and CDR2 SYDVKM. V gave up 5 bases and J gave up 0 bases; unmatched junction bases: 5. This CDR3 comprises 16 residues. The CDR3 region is CASSTWTGDSNQPQHF. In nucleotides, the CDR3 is TGTGCCAGCAGTACCTGGACAGGGGATAGCAATCAGCCCCAGCATTTT.

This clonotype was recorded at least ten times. The CDR3 loop reads CSFWDRVLDNEQFF. CDR3 sequence (DNA): TGCAGCTTTTGGGACAGGGTTCTCGACAATGAGCAGTTCTTC. The rearrangement joins TRBV29-1 to TRBJ2-1; 9 bases are a match to TRBD1. Trimming took 8 bases from V and 5 from J; bases not matched to a gene: 10. There are 14 residues in the CDR3. CDR1 and CDR2 (germline): SQVTM, ANQGSEA.

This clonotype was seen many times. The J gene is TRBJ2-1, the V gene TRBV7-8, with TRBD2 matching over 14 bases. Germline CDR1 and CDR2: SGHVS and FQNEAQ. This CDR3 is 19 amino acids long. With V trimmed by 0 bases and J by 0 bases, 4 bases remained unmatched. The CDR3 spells CASSLARGLAGVSYNEQFF. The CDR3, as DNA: TGTGCCAGCAGCTTAGCGCGGGGACTAGCGGGGGTCTCCTACAATGAGCAGTTCTTC. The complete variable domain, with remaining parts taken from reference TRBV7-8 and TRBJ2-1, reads GAGVSQSPRYKVAKRGQDVALRCDPISGHVSLFWYQQALGQGPEFLTYFQNEAQLDKSGLPSDRFFAERPEGSVSTLKIQRTQQEDSAVYLCASSLARGLAGVSYNEQFFGPGTRLTVL.

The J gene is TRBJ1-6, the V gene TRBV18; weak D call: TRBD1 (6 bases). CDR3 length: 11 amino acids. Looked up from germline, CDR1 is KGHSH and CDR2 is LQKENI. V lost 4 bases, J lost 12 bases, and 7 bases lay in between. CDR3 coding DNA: TGTGCCAGCTCACAACAGGGACCCCTCCACTTT. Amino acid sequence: CASSQQGPLHF.

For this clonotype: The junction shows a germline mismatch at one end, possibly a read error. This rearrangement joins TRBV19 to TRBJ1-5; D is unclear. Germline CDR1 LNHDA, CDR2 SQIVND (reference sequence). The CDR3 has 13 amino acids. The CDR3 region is CASSIGYNQPQRF. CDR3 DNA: TGTGCCAGTAGTATAGGGTACAATCAGCCCCAGCGTTTT.

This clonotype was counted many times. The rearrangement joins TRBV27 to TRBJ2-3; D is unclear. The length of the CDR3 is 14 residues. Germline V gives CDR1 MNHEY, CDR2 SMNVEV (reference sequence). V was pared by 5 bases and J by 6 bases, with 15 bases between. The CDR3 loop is CASSTQQFGDTQYF. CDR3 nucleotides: TGTGCCAGCAGTACACAGCAGTTTGGCGATACGCAGTATTTT.

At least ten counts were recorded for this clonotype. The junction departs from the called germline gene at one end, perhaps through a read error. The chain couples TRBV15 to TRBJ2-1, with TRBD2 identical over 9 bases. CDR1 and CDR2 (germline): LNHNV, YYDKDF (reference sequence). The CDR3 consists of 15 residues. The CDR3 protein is CATNRESGGINEQFF. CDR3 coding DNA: TGTGCCACCAACAGAGAGAGCGGGGGGATTAATGAGCAGTTCTTC.

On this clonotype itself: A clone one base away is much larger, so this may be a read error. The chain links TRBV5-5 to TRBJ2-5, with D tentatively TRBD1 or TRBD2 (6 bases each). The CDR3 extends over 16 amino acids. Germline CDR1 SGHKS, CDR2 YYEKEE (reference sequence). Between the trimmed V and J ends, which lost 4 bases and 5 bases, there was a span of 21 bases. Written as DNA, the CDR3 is TGTGCCAGCAGCATAGCTAGCGAGGGGGTCGAGGAGACCCAGTACTTC. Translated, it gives CASSIASEGVEETQYF.

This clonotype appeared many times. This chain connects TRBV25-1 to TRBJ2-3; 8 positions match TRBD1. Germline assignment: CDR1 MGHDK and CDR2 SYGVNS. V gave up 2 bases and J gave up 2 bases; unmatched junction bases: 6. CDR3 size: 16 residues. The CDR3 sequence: CASSEPDRADTDTQYF. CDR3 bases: TGTGCCAGCAGTGAACCGGACAGGGCGGACACAGATACGCAGTATTTT. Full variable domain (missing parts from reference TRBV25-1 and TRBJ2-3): EADIYQTPRYLVIGTGKKITLECSQTMGHDKMYWYQQDPGMELHLIHYSYGVNSTEKGDLSSESTVSRIRTEHFPLTLESARPSHTSQYLCASSEPDRADTDTQYFGPGTRLTVL.

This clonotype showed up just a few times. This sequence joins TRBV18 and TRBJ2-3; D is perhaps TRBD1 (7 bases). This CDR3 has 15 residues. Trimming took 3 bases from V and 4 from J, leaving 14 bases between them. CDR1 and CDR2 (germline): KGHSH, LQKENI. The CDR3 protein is CASSPSQGGADTQYF. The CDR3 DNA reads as TGTGCCAGCTCACCCTCCCAGGGGGGCGCAGATACGCAGTATTTT.

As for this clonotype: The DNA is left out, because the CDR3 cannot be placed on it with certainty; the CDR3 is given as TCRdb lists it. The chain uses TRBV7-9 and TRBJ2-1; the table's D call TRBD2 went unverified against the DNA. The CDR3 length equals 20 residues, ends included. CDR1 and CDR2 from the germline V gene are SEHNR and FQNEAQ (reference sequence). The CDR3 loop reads CASSFYICSPRPTSYNEQFF.

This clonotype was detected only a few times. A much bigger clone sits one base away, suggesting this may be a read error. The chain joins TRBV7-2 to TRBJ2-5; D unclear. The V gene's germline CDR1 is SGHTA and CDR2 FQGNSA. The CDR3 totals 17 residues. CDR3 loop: CASSSSGTLLYQEPQYF. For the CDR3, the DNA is TGTGCCAGCAGCTCCTCAGGTACCCTTCTTTACCAAGAGCCCCAGTACTTC. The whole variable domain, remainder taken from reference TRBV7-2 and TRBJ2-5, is GAGVSQSPSNKVTEKGKDVELRCDPISGHTALYWYRQSLGQGLEFLIYFQGNSAPDKSGLPSDRFSAERTGGSVSTLTIQRTQQEDSAVYLCASSSSGTLLYQEPQYFGPGTRLLVL.

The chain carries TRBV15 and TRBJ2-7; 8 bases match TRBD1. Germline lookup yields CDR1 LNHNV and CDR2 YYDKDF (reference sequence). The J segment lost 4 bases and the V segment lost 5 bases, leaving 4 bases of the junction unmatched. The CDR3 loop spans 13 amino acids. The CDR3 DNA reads TGTGCCACCAGCCCAGACAGGGGTTACGAGCAGTACTTC. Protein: CATSPDRGYEQYF.

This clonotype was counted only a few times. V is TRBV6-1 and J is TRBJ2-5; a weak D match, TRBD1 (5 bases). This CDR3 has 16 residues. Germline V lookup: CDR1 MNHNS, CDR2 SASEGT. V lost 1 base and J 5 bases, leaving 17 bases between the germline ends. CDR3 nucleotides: TGTGCCAGCAGTGAAGTTAGGAGCAGGGTAGTCGAGACCCAGTACTTC. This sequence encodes CASSEVRSRVVETQYF.

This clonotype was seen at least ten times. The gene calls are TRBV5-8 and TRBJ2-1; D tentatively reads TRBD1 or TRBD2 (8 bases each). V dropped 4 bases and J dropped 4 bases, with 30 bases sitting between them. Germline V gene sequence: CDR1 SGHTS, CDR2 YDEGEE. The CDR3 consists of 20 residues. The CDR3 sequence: CASSGISGQVTSGHYNEQFF. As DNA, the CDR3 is TGTGCCAGCAGCGGAATATCGGGACAGGTAACTAGCGGCCATTACAATGAGCAGTTCTTC.

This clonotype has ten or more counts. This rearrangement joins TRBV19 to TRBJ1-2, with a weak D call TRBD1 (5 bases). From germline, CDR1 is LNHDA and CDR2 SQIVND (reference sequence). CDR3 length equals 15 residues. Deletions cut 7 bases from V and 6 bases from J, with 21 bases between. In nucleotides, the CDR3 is TGTGCCAGTACCACCCTAGGGACTTCTCAAAATGGCTACACCTTC. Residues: CASTTLGTSQNGYTF.